What follows are 26 T cell receptor beta chains derived from one specimen sequenced in a study of CD4 T cells in relation to SARS-CoV-2 and coronaviruses. Unexposed donor CD4+ T cells date from 2011-2018, before the COVID-19 pandemic. Sequencing was performed with immunoSEQ multiplex PCR; in TCRdb, only in-frame clones are kept and a portion is missing. The sample holds about 60,000 clones, approximately 94% seen once. The sequenced sample was naive CD4+ T cells from PBMCs. Subset here: naive CD4+ T cells isolated by negative enrichment. Receptors originate from a human donor in good health.

This clone came up once. The V gene is TRBV19, the J gene TRBJ2-7; D not resolved. This CDR3 region has 14 residues. The germline V gene encodes CDR1 LNHDA and CDR2 SQIVND (reference sequence). Deletions cut 2 bases from V and 0 bases from J, with 8 bases between. The CDR3 nucleotides read TGTGCCAGTAGTATAAGCACACGCTCCTACGAGCAGTACTTC. It translates to CASSISTRSYEQYF.

The chain joins TRBV19 to TRBJ1-3; D remains unclear. The germline V and J ends were trimmed by 6 bases and 0 bases, with 12 bases remaining between them. CDR3 length: 15 amino acids. Germline V gene data show CDR1 as LNHDA and CDR2 as SQIVND (reference sequence). The CDR3 loop is CASSAGRYSGNTIYF. The CDR3 DNA follows: TGTGCCAGTAGCGCCGGACGGTACTCTGGAAACACCATATATTTT.

The J gene is TRBJ2-1, the V gene TRBV27, with TRBD2 matching over 8 bases. After removal of 5 bases from V and 7 bases from J, the junction contained 10 bases not matched to a gene. Germline CDR1 MNHEY, CDR2 SMNVEV (reference sequence). The CDR3 runs to 15 residues. The CDR3 bases are TGTGCCAGCAGTGTACCGGGGACGGGGGGGAATGAGCAGTTCTTC. Residues: CASSVPGTGGNEQFF.

The V and J genes are TRBV23-1 and TRBJ1-5; no firm D call. TRBV23-1 is an ORF, with its function uncertain. The germline V and J ends were trimmed by 3 bases and 2 bases, with 11 bases remaining between them. The CDR3 covers 15 residues. CDR3 sequence (DNA): TGCGCCAGCAGTCAGAGGAATAAGGGCAATCAGCCCCAGCATTTT. This translates into CASSQRNKGNQPQHF.

V gene TRBV6-5 combines with J gene TRBJ2-5; the match to TRBD1 covers 10 bases. Losses at the gene ends were 6 bases for V and 5 bases for J; bases not matched to a gene: 6. CDR1 is MNHEY, CDR2 SVGAGI, per germline. The CDR3 is made up of 14 amino acids. The CDR3 here is CASSGGTGVETQYF. CDR3 coding DNA: TGTGCCAGCAGCGGAGGGACAGGGGTTGAGACCCAGTACTTC.

The rearrangement uses TRBV5-1 and TRBJ1-2; 8 bases fit TRBD1. The CDR3 spans 18 residues. The trim removed 0 bases at V and 0 bases at J, leaving 10 bases unmatched. CDR1 is SGHRS and CDR2 is YFSETQ in the germline V gene. The chain's CDR3 is CASSLAPLRTGTNYGYTF. In nucleotides, the CDR3 is TGCGCCAGCAGCTTGGCTCCCCTTCGGACAGGGACTAACTATGGCTACACCTTC.

This sequence joins TRBV6-6 and TRBJ2-7; D might be TRBD2 (5 bases). Germline loops: CDR1 MNHNY, CDR2 SVGAGI (reference sequence). V shed 4 bases and J shed 5 bases, with 12 bases lying between them. The CDR3 consists of 13 residues. CDR3 protein: CASSLPSSNEQYF. CDR3 sequence (DNA): TGTGCCAGCAGTTTACCTAGCTCTAACGAGCAGTACTTC.

V gene TRBV5-1 combines with J gene TRBJ2-7, with 10 bases identical to TRBD2. Germline CDR1 is SGHRS and CDR2 is YFSETQ. The V gene end was trimmed by 5 bases and the J gene end by 3 bases; junction bases not matched to a gene: 5. This CDR3 contains 14 residues. CDR3 loop: CASSFLAGDYEQYF. In DNA, the CDR3 is TGCGCCAGCAGTTTCCTAGCGGGAGACTACGAGCAGTACTTC.

This rearrangement joins TRBV7-3 to TRBJ2-3; no clear D. The V and J ends lost 5 bases and 2 bases respectively, with 14 bases between them. The CDR3 contains 15 residues. Per the germline V gene, CDR1 is SGHTA and CDR2 is FQGTGA. DNA of the CDR3: TGTGCCAGCAGCGCCGTAGTGGGATACACAGATACGCAGTATTTT. This sequence encodes CASSAVVGYTDTQYF.

This clone has only one observation. V is TRBV24-1 and J is TRBJ2-5, with TRBD1 identical over 7 bases. The CDR3 has 17 amino acids. Germline CDR1 is KGHDR and CDR2 is SFDVKD. Germline trimming cut 0 bases from V and 2 bases from J; bases unmatched to any gene: 8. In DNA, the CDR3 is TGTGCCACCAGTGATTTGGGGAAGGGGGCCGATCAAGAGACCCAGTACTTC. Translated: CATSDLGKGADQETQYF.

The J gene is TRBJ1-6, the V gene TRBV3-1 (or the pseudogene TRBV3-2); no clear D gene. With 4 bases removed from V and 5 bases from J, the gap between germline ends came to 12 bases. Germline V lookup: CDR1 LGHDT, CDR2 YNNKEL (reference sequence). The CDR3 length is 15 residues. CDR3 protein: CASSPRTADNSPLHF. CDR3 in DNA: TGTGCCAGCAGCCCCCGGACGGCAGATAATTCACCCCTCCACTTT.

This clone was observed once. This sequence joins TRBV5-1 and TRBJ1-4; 9 bases agree with TRBD1. Germline assignment: CDR1 SGHRS and CDR2 YFSETQ. V was clipped by 0 bases and J by 6 bases; unmatched bases: 3. CDR3 size: 15 residues. The DNA of the CDR3 is TGCGCCAGCAGCTTGGCCACAGGGGGCGATGAAAAACTGTTTTTT. The encoded protein is CASSLATGGDEKLFF.

This clone was recorded once. This chain uses TRBV28 with TRBJ1-3; D is possibly TRBD1 (6 bases). This CDR3 contains 14 residues. In germline, CDR1 is MDHEN, CDR2 SYDVKM. With 2 bases removed from V and 2 bases from J, the gap between germline ends came to 7 bases. This CDR3 reads CASSLPGAGNTIYF. CDR3 in DNA: TGTGCCAGCAGTTTACCAGGGGCTGGAAACACCATATATTTT.

The chain recombines TRBV11-2 with TRBJ2-1; 8 bases are shared with TRBD2. Germline V gene data show CDR1 as SGHAT and CDR2 as FQNNGV. This CDR3 comprises 12 residues. Losses at the gene ends were 1 base for V and 13 bases for J; bases not matched to a gene: 3. DNA of the CDR3: TGTGCCAGCAGCTTAGGAGCGGGAGTTCAGTTCTTC. It codes for CASSLGAGVQFF.

V gene TRBV10-1 combines with J gene TRBJ2-2; 9 bases fit TRBD1. The CDR3 is 14 amino acids. J lost 3 bases, V lost 6 bases, and 2 bases had no gene match. Germline V gene sequence: CDR1 WNHNN, CDR2 SYGVQD (reference sequence). CDR3 DNA: TGCGCCAGCAGCCGGGACAGGGACACCGGGGAGCTGTTTTTT. Amino acids: CASSRDRDTGELFF.

The rearrangement joins TRBV19 to TRBJ2-1; D not certain. V dropped 7 bases and J dropped 0 bases, with 13 bases sitting between them. This CDR3 has 15 residues. CDR1 is LNHDA, CDR2 SQIVND, per germline (reference sequence). The CDR3 DNA is TGTGCCAGTATGAGGCTCGCGAGCTCCTACAATGAGCAGTTCTTC. Protein: CASMRLASSYNEQFF.

The J gene is TRBJ2-3, the V gene TRBV28; maybe TRBD1 (6 bases). The V and J ends lost 3 bases and 1 base respectively, with 14 bases between them. CDR3 length: 16 residues. Looked up from germline, CDR1 is MDHEN and CDR2 is SYDVKM. As DNA, the CDR3 is TGTGCCAGCAGTTTTTTTCGTCCAGGGGGCACAGATACGCAGTATTTT. The encoded protein is CASSFFRPGGTDTQYF.

The V and J genes are TRBV14 and TRBJ2-1; tentative D call: TRBD2 (5 bases). V dropped 0 bases and J dropped 2 bases, with 11 bases sitting between them. Looked up from germline, CDR1 is SGHDN and CDR2 is FVKESK. The CDR3 is 16 residues long. The CDR3 nucleotides read TGTGCCAGCAGCCAAGATGGGCCTAGCACCTACAATGAGCAGTTCTTC. As protein: CASSQDGPSTYNEQFF. Together with reference TRBV14 and TRBJ2-1, the CDR3 gives the full variable domain: EAGVTQFPSHSVIEKGQTVTLRCDPISGHDNLYWYRRVMGKEIKFLLHFVKESKQDESGMPNNRFLAERTGGTYSTLKVQPAELEDSGVYFCASSQDGPSTYNEQFFGPGTRLTVL.

The V call is TRBV5-1, the J call TRBJ1-4; no definite D call. The CDR3 sequence is 15 residues long. Germline loops: CDR1 SGHRS, CDR2 YFSETQ. V lost 4 bases and J 4 bases, leaving 14 bases between the germline ends. The CDR3 DNA reads as TGCGCCAGCAGCCCGGACCCGGCTGATAATGAAAAACTGTTTTTT. The encoded protein is CASSPDPADNEKLFF.

The chain couples TRBV4-2 to TRBJ1-2, with TRBD1 as a possible D gene (6 bases). The ends were cut back, 4 bases at V and 0 bases at J, with 15 bases in the middle. The CDR3 extends over 16 amino acids. Germline-derived CDR1 and CDR2 are LGHNA and YNFKEQ. CDR3 protein: CASSLTPTGTNYGYTF. CDR3 DNA: TGTGCCAGCAGCCTGACACCGACAGGAACTAACTATGGCTACACCTTC.

V and J are TRBV24-1 and TRBJ2-3; no firm D call. Germline CDR1 and CDR2: KGHDR and SFDVKD. This CDR3 is built from 13 residues. Trimming stripped 1 base from V and 5 bases from J, with 6 bases between. The CDR3 DNA reads TGTGCCACCAGTGATTTCAACTTAGATACGCAGTATTTT. It is translated as CATSDFNLDTQYF.

This chain uses TRBV7-9 with TRBJ2-1; no clear D gene. Trimming pared 5 bases from V and 10 bases from J, leaving 9 bases between. Germline CDR1 SEHNR, CDR2 FQNEAQ (reference sequence). The CDR3 runs to 11 residues. In nucleotides, the CDR3 is TGTGCCAGCAGCCTCCTAAGGGAGCAGTTCTTC. Translation: CASSLLREQFF.

This CDR3 is CASSVQGAMYEQYF. CDR3 bases: TGCGCCAGCAGCGTACAGGGGGCTATGTACGAGCAGTACTTC. V is TRBV5-1 and J is TRBJ2-7, with 9 bases that match TRBD1. With 4 bases clipped from V and 4 bases from J, the junction kept 6 bases outside the gene matches. The CDR3 is 14 residues long. The V gene's germline CDR1 is SGHRS and CDR2 YFSETQ.

J is TRBJ2-7 and V is TRBV3-1 (or the pseudogene TRBV3-2); unclear D gene. Germline V gene lookup returns CDR1 LGHDT and CDR2 YNNKEL (reference sequence). This CDR3 comprises 15 residues. V shed 1 base and J shed 5 bases, with 15 bases lying between them. The CDR3 loop reads CASSQVGGRKNEQYF. CDR3 bases: TGTGCCAGCAGCCAAGTTGGCGGACGAAAAAACGAGCAGTACTTC.

The J gene is TRBJ2-1, the V gene TRBV29-1; D is ambiguous. The CDR3 runs 11 residues. CDR1 and CDR2 from the germline V gene are SQVTM and ANQGSEA. V lost 7 bases and J lost 4, with 8 bases in between. CDR3 nucleotides: TGCAGCGCCGTAGGTTACAATGAGCAGTTCTTC. This gives the protein CSAVGYNEQFF.

This clone was detected once. The gene calls are TRBV18 and TRBJ1-5, with TRBD1 identical over 9 bases. CDR1 and CDR2 (germline): KGHSH, LQKENI. V lost 8 bases, J lost 0 bases, and 8 bases stayed unmatched. The CDR3 runs to 16 residues. CDR3 protein: CASSDRGSSSNQPQHF. DNA of the CDR3: TGTGCCAGCAGTGACAGGGGGTCCTCTAGCAATCAGCCCCAGCATTTT.